The 5 T cell receptor beta chains below were found in one sample sequenced in a study of cytomegalovirus exposure and HLA in healthy donors. Both 60 Vbeta primers and 13 Jbeta primers went into the PCR. Measured with immunoSEQ multiplex PCR; TCRdb has only the in-frame clones, and not every one. The specimen's table records about 120,000 clones. The sample consisted of PBMCs. Receptor source: a man aged 40-50 years in good health and CMV-seropositive.

The DNA of the CDR3 is TGTGCCAGTAGTATATACCGGGGACAGCTTTACGAGCAGTACTTC. This translates into CASSIYRGQLYEQYF. The chain employs TRBV19 and TRBJ2-7, with 7 positions matching TRBD1. This CDR3 contains 15 residues. Losses at the gene ends were 2 bases for V and 4 bases for J; bases not matched to a gene: 8. Germline values: CDR1 LNHDA, CDR2 SQIVND (reference sequence).

The chain has TRBV6-5 and TRBJ2-6; maybe TRBD2 (6 bases). The germline gives CDR1 MNHEY, CDR2 SVGAGI. CDR3 length: 14 amino acids. V lost 6 bases to trimming and J lost 2 bases, with 8 bases between them. The CDR3 loop is CASRRRAGANVLTF. CDR3 in DNA: TGTGCCAGCAGGCGGAGGGCTGGGGCCAACGTCCTGACTTTC.

The CDR3 sequence is CASSSEGLATNTGELFF. Written as DNA, the CDR3 is TGTGCCAGCAGCTCAGAGGGACTAGCGACGAACACCGGGGAGCTGTTTTTT. The chain combines TRBV5-4 with TRBJ2-2; TRBD2 matches 10 bases. After removal of 3 bases from V and 0 bases from J, the junction contained 5 bases not matched to a gene. Germline V gene lookup returns CDR1 SGHNT and CDR2 YYREEE (reference sequence). The CDR3 consists of 17 residues.

The chain has TRBV7-9 and TRBJ2-1; TRBD2 matches 7 bases. Unmatched junction bases numbered 10, after V lost 3 bases and J lost 8 bases. CDR1 is SEHNR and CDR2 is FQNEAQ in the germline V gene (reference sequence). The CDR3 runs 15 residues. Written as DNA, the CDR3 is TGTGCCAGCAGCTTTGGGGGGAGGGCCTCGGATGAGCAGTTCTTC. As protein: CASSFGGRASDEQFF.

The chain links TRBV7-3 to TRBJ2-2; tentatively, D is TRBD1 (6 bases). This CDR3 has 17 residues. Germline CDR1 is SGHTA and CDR2 is FQGTGA. Trimming stripped 2 bases from V and 4 bases from J, with 17 bases between. CDR3 region: CASSLSVDRLPTGELFF. The CDR3 nucleotides read TGTGCCAGCAGCTTATCTGTCGACAGGCTCCCCACCGGGGAGCTGTTTTTT.